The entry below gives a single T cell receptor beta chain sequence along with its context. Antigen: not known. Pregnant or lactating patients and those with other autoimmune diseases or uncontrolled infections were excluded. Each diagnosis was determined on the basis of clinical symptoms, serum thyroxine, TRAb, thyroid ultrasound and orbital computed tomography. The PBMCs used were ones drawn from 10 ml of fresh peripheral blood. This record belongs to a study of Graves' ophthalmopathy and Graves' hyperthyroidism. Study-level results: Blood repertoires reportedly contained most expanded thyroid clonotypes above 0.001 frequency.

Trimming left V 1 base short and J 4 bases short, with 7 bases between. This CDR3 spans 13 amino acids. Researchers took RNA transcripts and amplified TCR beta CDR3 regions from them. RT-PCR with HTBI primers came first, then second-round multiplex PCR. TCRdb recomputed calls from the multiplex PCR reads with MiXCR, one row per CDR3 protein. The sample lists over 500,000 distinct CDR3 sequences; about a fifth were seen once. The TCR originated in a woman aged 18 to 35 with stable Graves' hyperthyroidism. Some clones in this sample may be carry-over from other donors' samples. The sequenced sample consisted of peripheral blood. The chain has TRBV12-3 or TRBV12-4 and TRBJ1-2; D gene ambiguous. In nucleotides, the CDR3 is TGTGCCAGCAGTTTAGGTCTATTCTATGGCTACACCTTC. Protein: CASSLGLFYGYTF.